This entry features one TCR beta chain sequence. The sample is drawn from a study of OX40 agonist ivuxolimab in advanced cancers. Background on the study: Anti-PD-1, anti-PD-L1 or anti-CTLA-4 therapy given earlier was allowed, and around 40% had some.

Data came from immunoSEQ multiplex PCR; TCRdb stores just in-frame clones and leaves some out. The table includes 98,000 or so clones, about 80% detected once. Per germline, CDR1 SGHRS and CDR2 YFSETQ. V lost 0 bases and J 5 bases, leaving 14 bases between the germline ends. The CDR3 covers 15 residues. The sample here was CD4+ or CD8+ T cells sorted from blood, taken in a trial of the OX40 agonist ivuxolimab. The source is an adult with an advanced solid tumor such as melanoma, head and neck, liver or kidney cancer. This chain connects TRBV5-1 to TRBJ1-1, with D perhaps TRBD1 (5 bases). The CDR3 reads CASSLAPGVRTEAFF. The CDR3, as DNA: TGCGCCAGCAGCTTGGCACCGGGGGTGAGGACTGAAGCTTTCTTT.